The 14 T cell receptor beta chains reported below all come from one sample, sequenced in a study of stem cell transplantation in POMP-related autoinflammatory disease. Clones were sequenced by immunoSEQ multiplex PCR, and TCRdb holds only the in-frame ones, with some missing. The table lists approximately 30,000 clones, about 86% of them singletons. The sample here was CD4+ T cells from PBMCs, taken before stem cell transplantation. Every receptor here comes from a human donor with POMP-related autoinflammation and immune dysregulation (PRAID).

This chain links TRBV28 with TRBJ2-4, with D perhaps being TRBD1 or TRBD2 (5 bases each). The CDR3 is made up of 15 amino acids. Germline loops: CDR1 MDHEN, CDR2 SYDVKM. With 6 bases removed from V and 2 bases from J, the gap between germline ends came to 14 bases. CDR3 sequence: CASRGVGVPKNIQYF. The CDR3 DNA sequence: TGTGCCAGCAGGGGGGTAGGGGTACCCAAAAACATTCAGTACTTC. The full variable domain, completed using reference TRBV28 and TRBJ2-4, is DVKVTQSSRYLVKRTGEKVFLECVQDMDHENMFWYRQDPGLGLRLIYFSYDVKMKEKGDIPEGYSVSREKKERFSLILESASTNQTSMYLCASRGVGVPKNIQYFGAGTRLSVL.

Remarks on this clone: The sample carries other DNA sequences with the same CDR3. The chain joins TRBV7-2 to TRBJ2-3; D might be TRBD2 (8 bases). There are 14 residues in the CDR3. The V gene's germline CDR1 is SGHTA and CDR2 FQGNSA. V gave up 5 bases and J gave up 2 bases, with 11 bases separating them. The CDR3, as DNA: TGTGCCAGCAGCCGGGAGGGGGCCACAGATACGCAGTATTTT. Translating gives CASSREGATDTQYF.

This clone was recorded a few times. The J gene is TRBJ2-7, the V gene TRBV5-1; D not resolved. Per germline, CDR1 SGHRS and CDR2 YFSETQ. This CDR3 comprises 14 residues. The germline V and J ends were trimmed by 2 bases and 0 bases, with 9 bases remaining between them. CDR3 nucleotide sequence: TGCGCCAGCAGCTTAGGACCTGACTCCTACGAGCAGTACTTC. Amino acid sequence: CASSLGPDSYEQYF.

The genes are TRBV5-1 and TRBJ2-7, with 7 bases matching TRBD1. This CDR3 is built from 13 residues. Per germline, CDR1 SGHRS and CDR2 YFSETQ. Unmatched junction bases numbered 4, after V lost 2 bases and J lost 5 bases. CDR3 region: CASSLRQGNEQYF. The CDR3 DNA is TGCGCCAGCAGCTTAAGACAGGGTAACGAGCAGTACTTC.

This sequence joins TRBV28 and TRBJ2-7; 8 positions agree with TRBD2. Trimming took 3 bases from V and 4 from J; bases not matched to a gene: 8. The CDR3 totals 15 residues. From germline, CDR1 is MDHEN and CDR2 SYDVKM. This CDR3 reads CASSFRGGAKYEQYF. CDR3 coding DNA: TGTGCCAGCAGTTTTCGGGGGGGCGCAAAGTACGAGCAGTACTTC.

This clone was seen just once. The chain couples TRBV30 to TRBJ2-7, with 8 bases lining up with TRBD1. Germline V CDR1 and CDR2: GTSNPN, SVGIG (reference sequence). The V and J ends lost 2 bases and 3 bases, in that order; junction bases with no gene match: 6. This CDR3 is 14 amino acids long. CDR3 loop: CAWSWGQDYYEQYF. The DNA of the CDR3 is TGTGCCTGGAGTTGGGGACAGGACTACTACGAGCAGTACTTC.

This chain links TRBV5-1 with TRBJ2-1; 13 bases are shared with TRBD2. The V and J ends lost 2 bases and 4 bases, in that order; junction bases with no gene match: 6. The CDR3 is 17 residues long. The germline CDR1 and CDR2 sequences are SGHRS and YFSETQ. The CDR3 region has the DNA TGCGCCAGCAGCTTACTAGCGGGAGGGTCAGGATACAATGAGCAGTTCTTC. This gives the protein CASSLLAGGSGYNEQFF.

The CDR3 is CASTGGGYTF. The CDR3 nucleotides are TGTGCCAGCACAGGGGGTGGCTACACCTTC. The chain links TRBV6-1 to TRBJ1-2; 7 bases line up with TRBD1. After removal of 7 bases from V and 7 bases from J, the junction contained 0 bases not matched to a gene. The CDR3 contains 10 residues. Germline V gene lookup returns CDR1 MNHNS and CDR2 SASEGT.

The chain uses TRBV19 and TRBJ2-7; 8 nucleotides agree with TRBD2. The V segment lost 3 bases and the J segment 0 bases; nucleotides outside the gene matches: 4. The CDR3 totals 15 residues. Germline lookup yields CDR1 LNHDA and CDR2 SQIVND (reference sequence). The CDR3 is CASSISGGSSYEQYF. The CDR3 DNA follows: TGTGCCAGTAGTATCTCGGGGGGGAGCTCCTACGAGCAGTACTTC.

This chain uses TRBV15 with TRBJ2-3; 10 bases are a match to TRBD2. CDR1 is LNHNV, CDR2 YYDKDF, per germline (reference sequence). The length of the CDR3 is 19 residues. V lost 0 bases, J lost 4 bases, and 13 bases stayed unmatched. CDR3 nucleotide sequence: TGTGCCACCAGCAGAGATTTTTGGCGGCTAGCGGGGGTCTCAGATACGCAGTATTTT. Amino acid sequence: CATSRDFWRLAGVSDTQYF.

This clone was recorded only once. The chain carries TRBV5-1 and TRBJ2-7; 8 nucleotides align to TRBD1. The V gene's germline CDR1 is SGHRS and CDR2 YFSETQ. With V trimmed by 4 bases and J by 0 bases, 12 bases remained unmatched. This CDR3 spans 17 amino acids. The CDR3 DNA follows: TGCGCCAGCAGCCGAAGTTGGGGGACAGGCAGCTCCTACGAGCAGTACTTC. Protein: CASSRSWGTGSSYEQYF.

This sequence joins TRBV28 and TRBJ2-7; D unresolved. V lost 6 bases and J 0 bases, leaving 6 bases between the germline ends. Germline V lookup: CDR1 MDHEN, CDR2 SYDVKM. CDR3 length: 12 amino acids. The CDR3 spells CASSFLSYEQYF. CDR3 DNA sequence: TGTGCCAGCAGCTTTCTCTCCTACGAGCAGTACTTC.

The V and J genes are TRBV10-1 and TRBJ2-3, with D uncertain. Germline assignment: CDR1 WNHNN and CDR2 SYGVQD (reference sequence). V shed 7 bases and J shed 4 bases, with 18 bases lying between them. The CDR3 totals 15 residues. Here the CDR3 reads CASTVGVDDSDTQYF. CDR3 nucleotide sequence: TGCGCCAGCACCGTAGGAGTGGACGACTCAGATACGCAGTATTTT.

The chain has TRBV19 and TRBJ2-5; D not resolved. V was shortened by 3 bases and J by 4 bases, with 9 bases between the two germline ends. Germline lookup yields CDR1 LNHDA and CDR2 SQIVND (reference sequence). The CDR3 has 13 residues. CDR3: CASSIGQLETQYF. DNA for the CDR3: TGTGCCAGTAGTATCGGGCAGCTAGAGACCCAGTACTTC. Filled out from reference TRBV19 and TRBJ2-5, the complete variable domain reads DGGITQSPKYLFRKEGQNVTLSCEQNLNHDAMYWYRQDPGQGLRLIYYSQIVNDFQKGDIAEGYSVSREKKESFPLTVTSAQKNPTAFYLCASSIGQLETQYFGPGTRLLVL.